Reported below is one T cell receptor beta chain. Its antigen is unknown. The table came from immunoSEQ multiplex PCR; TCRdb's copy has only in-frame clones and leaves some out. This table holds more than 100,000 clones, about 85% found once. The CDR3 loop spans 17 amino acids. Looked up from germline, CDR1 is SGHVS and CDR2 is FQNEAQ. V was cut by 2 bases and J by 6 bases, with 21 bases left in between. These data originate in a study of T cell responses to AZD1222 COVID-19 vaccine. Study-level points and caveats: Seropositivity was recorded at baseline in only a handful of AZD1222 recipients. Nearly half of unique spike-specific TCRs reportedly avoided B.1.351 and B.1.1.7 mutated regions. Repertoire sampling occurred only after the peak T cell response. A mostly white British donor set with more females was recruited, and clonal diversity was possibly underestimated.

This TCR came from an adult in good health. The sequences come from peripheral blood, collected on day 0 of AZD1222 vaccination. The chain recombines TRBV7-8 with TRBJ2-3; no reliable D call. The chain's CDR3 is CASSLRLTTRPVDTQYF. DNA for the CDR3: TGTGCCAGCAGCTTACGTTTAACAACACGCCCCGTGGATACGCAGTATTTT.